Presented here are 29 T cell receptor beta chains from one specimen sequenced in a study of blood T cell repertoires in COVID-19. Method: immunoSEQ multiplex PCR; TCRdb's copy keeps in-frame clones and lacks some. The table records about 160,000 clones, around 82% of them present only once. Sequenced sample: peripheral blood. All receptors come from an elderly man with COVID-19, enrolled during active disease.

CDR3 coding DNA: TGTGCCAGCAGCCCCGGGACAGGCTACAATGAGCAGTTCTTC. Encoded protein: CASSPGTGYNEQFF. This chain links TRBV9 with TRBJ2-1, with 8 bases matching TRBD1. This CDR3 region has 14 residues. V lost 4 bases to trimming and J lost 3 bases; unmatched junction nucleotides: 3. Germline CDR1 SGDLS, CDR2 YYNGEE.

This clone is a singleton in its sample. This chain links TRBV21-1 with TRBJ1-4; the table's D call, TRBD1, was not checked against the DNA. TRBV21-1 is a listed pseudogene. There are 16 residues in the CDR3. DNA for the CDR3: TGTGCCAGCAGCCAAAGGCGACAGGGGGAAGGAGAAAAACTGTTTTTT. This encodes CASSQRRQGEGEKLFF.

The gene calls are TRBV9 and TRBJ1-1; 7 bases align to TRBD1. The CDR3 totals 15 residues. Germline V gene data show CDR1 as SGDLS and CDR2 as YYNGEE. J gave up 1 base and V 1 base, and 4 bases lay outside the gene matches. In nucleotides, the CDR3 is TGTGCCAGCAGCGTAAAAGGACAGGCGAACACTGAAGCTTTCTTT. Its protein product is CASSVKGQANTEAFF.

The chain couples TRBV11-2 to TRBJ1-1; no clear D gene. The length of the CDR3 is 14 residues. Germline V lookup: CDR1 SGHAT, CDR2 FQNNGV. The V end lost 0 bases, the J end lost 8 bases, and 13 bases lay between the germline ends. The CDR3 reads CASSLEGAGAEAFF. CDR3 nucleotide sequence: TGTGCCAGCAGCTTAGAAGGCGCGGGCGCGGAAGCTTTCTTT. Combining the CDR3 with reference TRBV11-2 and TRBJ1-1 gives the whole variable domain EAGVAQSPRYKIIEKRQSVAFWCNPISGHATLYWYQQILGQGPKLLIQFQNNGVVDDSQLPKDRFSAERLKGVDSTLKIQPAKLEDSAVYLCASSLEGAGAEAFFGQGTRLTVV.

This chain joins TRBV6-5 and TRBJ1-2; D perhaps matches TRBD1 (5 bases). CDR1 and CDR2 from the germline V gene are MNHEY and SVGAGI. The V end lost 5 bases, the J end lost 6 bases, and 10 bases lay between the germline ends. CDR3 length: 12 amino acids. As DNA, the CDR3 is TGTGCCAGCAGTCAGGGAGGGCATGGCTACACCTTC. Its translation: CASSQGGHGYTF.

This clone was detected once. V gene TRBV5-4 combines with J gene TRBJ2-1; 9 bases align to TRBD2. With V trimmed by 4 bases and J by 3 bases, 5 bases remained unmatched. This CDR3 region has 15 residues. Germline CDR1 SGHNT, CDR2 YYREEE (reference sequence). The CDR3 loop is CASSERAGGYNEQFF. CDR3 DNA sequence: TGTGCCAGCAGCGAACGAGCGGGGGGCTACAATGAGCAGTTCTTC.

The gene calls are TRBV6-5 and TRBJ1-4; TRBD1 matches at 9 bases. This CDR3 region has 15 residues. With V trimmed by 4 bases and J by 8 bases, 8 bases remained unmatched. Germline V gene lookup returns CDR1 MNHEY and CDR2 SVGAGI. The CDR3 bases are TGTGCCAGCAGTTTATACAGGGGGCGTGAAGAAAAACTGTTTTTT. This codes for CASSLYRGREEKLFF.

The CDR3 is CASSLFTDTEAFF. CDR3 sequence (DNA): TGTGCCAGCAGCTTATTCACTGACACTGAAGCTTTCTTT. The rearrangement links TRBV11-3 to TRBJ1-1; no clear D. This CDR3 is built from 13 residues. V lost 2 bases to trimming and J lost 3 bases, with 7 bases between them. Germline values: CDR1 SGHNT, CDR2 YENEEA.

The rearrangement joins TRBV7-2 to TRBJ1-1, with D unclear. Germline CDR1 reads SGHTA; CDR2 reads FQGNSA. Trimming took off 5 bases at V and 1 base at J, with 8 bases between the two ends. This CDR3 is built from 13 residues. The CDR3 DNA reads as TGTGCCAGCAGCCCCATCGGGAACACTGAAGCTTTCTTT. Translated, it gives CASSPIGNTEAFF.

This sequence joins TRBV19 and TRBJ1-3; unclear D gene. Germline V lookup: CDR1 LNHDA, CDR2 SQIVND (reference sequence). The CDR3 runs 16 residues. V shed 7 bases and J shed 1 base, with 17 bases lying between them. CDR3 sequence (DNA): TGTGCCAGTACCATAGTTCCGGGAAAGTCTGGAAACACCATATATTTT. Translation: CASTIVPGKSGNTIYF.

The chain combines TRBV18 with TRBJ2-7; tentative D call: TRBD1 (6 bases). The CDR3 sequence is 14 residues long. CDR1 is KGHSH, CDR2 LQKENI, per germline. The V end was cut by 4 bases, the J end by 4 bases, with 14 bases between. The DNA for the CDR3 is TGTGCCAGCTCACTATCGGGACAAATATACGAGCAGTACTTC. Translated, it gives CASSLSGQIYEQYF.

The chain recombines TRBV7-9 with TRBJ2-6; D remains unclear. Germline values: CDR1 SEHNR, CDR2 FQNEAQ (reference sequence). The CDR3 loop spans 15 amino acids. V was shortened by 1 base and J by 4 bases, with 8 bases between the two germline ends. CDR3 amino acids: CASSLVGTGANVLTF. In DNA, the CDR3 is TGTGCCAGCAGCTTAGTGGGCACAGGGGCCAACGTCCTGACTTTC.

This rearrangement joins TRBV9 to TRBJ2-3; no definite D call. V was shortened by 2 bases and J by 0 bases, with 7 bases between the two germline ends. Germline V gene sequence: CDR1 SGDLS, CDR2 YYNGEE. The CDR3 has 14 amino acids. CDR3 residues: CASSVSQSTDTQYF. The CDR3 DNA is TGTGCCAGCAGCGTGTCCCAGAGCACAGATACGCAGTATTTT.

This chain connects TRBV28 to TRBJ1-2; 8 bases align to TRBD1. The CDR3 is made up of 14 amino acids. Trimming took 5 bases from V and 8 from J; bases not matched to a gene: 10. Germline CDR1 MDHEN, CDR2 SYDVKM. The CDR3 DNA follows: TGTGCCAGCAGTCCTCCGGGACAGGTGGGAGGCTACACCTTC. It encodes CASSPPGQVGGYTF.

The chain couples TRBV18 to TRBJ1-6; weak D call: TRBD1 (5 bases). This CDR3 spans 15 amino acids. V was cut by 4 bases and J by 8 bases, with 15 bases left in between. Germline lookup yields CDR1 KGHSH and CDR2 LQKENI. CDR3 region: CASSRGPPGDSPLHF. The CDR3 nucleotides read TGTGCCAGCTCACGAGGGCCCCCGGGGGATTCACCCCTCCACTTT.

This clone has only one observation. V and J are TRBV7-2 and TRBJ1-4; 8 positions match TRBD1. The ends lost 5 bases at V and 8 bases at J; junction bases unmatched: 10. The CDR3 contains 15 residues. Germline V lookup: CDR1 SGHTA, CDR2 FQGNSA. CDR3 region: CASSIQTGVREKLFF. The DNA for the CDR3 is TGTGCCAGCAGCATCCAGACAGGGGTGCGCGAAAAACTGTTTTTT.

This chain uses TRBV27 with TRBJ2-2; 13 nucleotides agree with TRBD2. This CDR3 is built from 17 residues. CDR1 is MNHEY, CDR2 SMNVEV, per germline (reference sequence). Trimming took 6 bases from V and 0 from J; bases not matched to a gene: 4. The CDR3 sequence: CASSYGTSGANTGELFF. CDR3 nucleotides: TGTGCCAGCAGCTACGGGACTAGCGGGGCGAACACCGGGGAGCTGTTTTTT.

The rearrangement joins TRBV6-5 to TRBJ2-7, with unresolved D. Germline CDR1 and CDR2: MNHEY and SVGAGI. This CDR3 is 13 amino acids long. Trimming left V 4 bases short and J 0 bases short, with 7 bases between. The CDR3 is CASSLESSYEQYF. Written as DNA, the CDR3 is TGTGCCAGCAGTTTAGAAAGCTCCTACGAGCAGTACTTC.

The gene calls are TRBV5-1 and TRBJ2-6; 9 bases are shared with TRBD1. The CDR3 totals 17 residues. Unmatched junction bases numbered 6, after V lost 5 bases and J lost 0 bases. Germline CDR1 reads SGHRS; CDR2 reads YFSETQ. In DNA form, the CDR3 reads TGCGCCAGCAGTGCGGGACAGGGTGACTCTGGGGCCAACGTCCTGACTTTC. This sequence encodes CASSAGQGDSGANVLTF.

The J gene is TRBJ1-2, the V gene TRBV5-1; 8 nucleotides line up with TRBD1. The germline V gene encodes CDR1 SGHRS and CDR2 YFSETQ. This CDR3 has 14 residues. Trimming took 4 bases from V and 6 from J; bases not matched to a gene: 8. This CDR3 reads CASSHGQGLNGYTF. The CDR3 DNA reads TGCGCCAGCAGCCACGGACAGGGACTAAATGGCTACACCTTC. Drawing the rest from reference TRBV5-1 and TRBJ1-2, the complete variable domain is KAGVTQTPRYLIKTRGQQVTLSCSPISGHRSVSWYQQTPGQGLQFLFEYFSETQRNKGNFPGRFSGRQFSNSRSEMNVSTLELGDSALYLCASSHGQGLNGYTFGSGTRLTVV.

The chain carries TRBV12-3 or TRBV12-4 and TRBJ1-2; D remains ambiguous. The CDR3 contains 13 residues. V lost 4 bases to trimming and J lost 8 bases, with 14 bases between them. The CDR3 is CASSSREAGGYTF. The DNA of the CDR3 is TGTGCCAGCAGTTCCCGGGAAGCGGGAGGCTACACCTTC.

This chain's CDR3 is CASGPPGQGHGYTF. CDR3 coding DNA: TGTGCTAGTGGTCCGCCGGGACAGGGCCATGGCTACACCTTC. The chain combines TRBV12-5 with TRBJ1-2, with 9 positions matching TRBD1. Germline assignment: CDR1 LGHNT and CDR2 FRNRAP. This CDR3 has 14 amino acids. J gave up 6 bases and V 5 bases, and 7 bases lay outside the gene matches. The full variable domain, rest sourced from reference TRBV12-5 and TRBJ1-2, is DARVTQTPRHKVTEMGQEVTMRCQPILGHNTVFWYRQTMMQGLELLAYFRNRAPLDDSGMPKDRFSAEMPDATLATLKIQPSEPRDSAVYFCASGPPGQGHGYTFGSGTRLTVV.

The genes are TRBV6-5 and TRBJ2-5, with a weak D call TRBD2 (5 bases). V lost 8 bases and J lost 5, with 15 bases in between. The length of the CDR3 is 13 residues. CDR1 is MNHEY and CDR2 is SVGAGI in the germline V gene. The DNA of the CDR3 is TGTGCCAGCGGAGGCCTGGGGTTGGAGACCCAGTACTTC. It yields the protein CASGGLGLETQYF.

The gene calls are TRBV7-2 and TRBJ1-2; maybe TRBD1 (5 bases). This CDR3 comprises 13 residues. V shed 4 bases and J shed 10 bases, with 16 bases lying between them. The V gene's germline CDR1 is SGHTA and CDR2 FQGNSA. Here the CDR3 reads CASSSRDLRDYTF. CDR3 nucleotide sequence: TGTGCCAGCAGCTCCCGGGACTTAAGGGACTACACCTTC.

This clone came up once. This chain uses TRBV10-3 with TRBJ1-3; 7 nucleotides agree with TRBD1. V lost 11 bases to trimming and J lost 0 bases; unmatched junction nucleotides: 16. Germline V gives CDR1 ENHRY, CDR2 SYGVKD. CDR3 length: 17 residues. Here the CDR3 DNA reads TGTGCCTCGCGTAGGGGACAGCTGCTTCTCTCTGGAAACACCATATATTTT. Protein product: CASRRGQLLLSGNTIYF.

This clone has just a few counts. The chain has TRBV5-1 and TRBJ2-3, with D perhaps matching TRBD2 (5 bases). Germline V lookup: CDR1 SGHRS, CDR2 YFSETQ. With 0 bases removed from V and 2 bases from J, the gap between germline ends came to 7 bases. This CDR3 has 14 residues. The CDR3 here is CASSLAGVTDTQYF. DNA of the CDR3: TGCGCCAGCAGCTTGGCCGGGGTCACAGATACGCAGTATTTT.

The rearrangement joins TRBV7-7 to TRBJ2-5; weak D call: TRBD2 (7 bases). V lost 4 bases and J lost 5, with 17 bases in between. CDR1 is SSHAT and CDR2 is FNYEAQ in the germline V gene (reference sequence). This CDR3 region has 15 residues. The CDR3 coding sequence is TGTGCCAGCAGCTCCGGTAGGGGGGGCGGGGAGACCCAGTACTTC. Its translation is CASSSGRGGGETQYF.

The chain employs TRBV6-6 and TRBJ1-2, with D possibly being TRBD1 (6 bases). Looked up from germline, CDR1 is MNHNY and CDR2 is SVGAGI (reference sequence). CDR3 size: 14 residues. Trimming cost V 5 bases and J 4 bases, with 14 bases left between them. CDR3 bases: TGTGCCAGCAGTCTGGGGGGGGCGGTCTATGGCTACACCTTC. Translated, it gives CASSLGGAVYGYTF.

The chain recombines TRBV10-3 with TRBJ2-7, with 9 bases lining up with TRBD1. The length of the CDR3 is 15 residues. Trimming took 0 bases from V and 5 from J; bases not matched to a gene: 5. CDR1 and CDR2 from the germline V gene are ENHRY and SYGVKD. The CDR3 loop is CAISESVGQGDEQYF. CDR3 DNA sequence: TGTGCCATCAGTGAGTCCGTGGGACAGGGCGACGAGCAGTACTTC.